Following are 23 T cell receptor beta chains from one sample sequenced in a study of T cell responses to AZD1222 COVID-19 vaccine (dated by TCRdb to 2020 to 2023). The time point label on this specimen signifies: about 28 days (+/-7) after the second vaccine dose. Library preparation employed the immunoSEQ multiplex PCR assay. In its TCRdb copy, this immuneACCESS table keeps in-frame sequences only and misses some clones. Where compared with another copy, unresolved V genes explain less than half of these, and the others have no known cause. The table for this sample lists 130,000 or so clones; around 90% of them were counted only once. The top ten clonotypes cover under 6% of the sample. The sample consisted of peripheral blood, taken 28 days after the second AZD1222 dose. The receptor source for this set is an adult who received the AZD1222 COVID-19 vaccine.

The V gene is TRBV5-6, the J gene TRBJ2-7; D is unresolved. Looked up from germline, CDR1 is SGHDT and CDR2 is YYEEEE. CDR3 length: 14 amino acids. V was shortened by 5 bases and J by 4 bases, with 16 bases between the two germline ends. The CDR3 DNA reads TGTGCCAGCAGAGCTTGGGGTTGGGGTTACGAGCAGTACTTC. Its translation: CASRAWGWGYEQYF.

The chain carries TRBV5-8 and TRBJ1-2; 7 bases align to TRBD1. Germline lookup yields CDR1 SGHTS and CDR2 YDEGEE. The CDR3 spans 12 residues. Trimming removed 2 bases from V and 7 bases from J; junction bases left unmatched: 2. Here the CDR3 reads CASSLYRGGYTF. CDR3 DNA sequence: TGTGCCAGCAGCTTATACAGGGGTGGCTACACCTTC.

The rearrangement uses TRBV11-2 and TRBJ1-6, with 7 bases aligning to TRBD1. The CDR3 extends over 17 amino acids. Germline values: CDR1 SGHAT, CDR2 FQNNGV. The J segment lost 5 bases and the V segment lost 0 bases, leaving 7 bases of the junction unmatched. The CDR3 coding sequence is TGTGCCAGCAGCTTAGATCTGGACAGGATCAATAATTCACCCCTCCACTTT. It translates to CASSLDLDRINNSPLHF.

The chain uses TRBV7-4 and TRBJ1-5; D is uncertain. CDR3 length equals 16 residues. V was shortened by 4 bases and J by 1 base, with 14 bases between the two germline ends. Germline-derived CDR1 and CDR2 are SGHVT and SQSDAQ. The CDR3, as DNA: TGTGCCAGCAGCTCCCGCGGCCAGGAAAGCAATCAGCCCCAGCATTTT. Translation: CASSSRGQESNQPQHF. Based on the CDR3 plus reference TRBV7-4 and TRBJ1-5, the full variable domain is GAGVSQSPRYKVAKRGRDVALRCDSISGHVTLYWYRQTLGQGSEVLTYSQSDAQRDKSGRPSGRFSAERPERSVSTLKIQRTEQGDSAVYLCASSSRGQESNQPQHFGDGTRLSIL.

The rearrangement links TRBV11-3 to TRBJ2-2; tentative D call: TRBD1 (6 bases). This CDR3 is built from 17 residues. V dropped 3 bases and J dropped 0 bases, with 14 bases sitting between them. CDR1 is SGHNT and CDR2 is YENEEA in the germline V gene. The DNA for the CDR3 is TGTGCCAGCAGCTTTACCCCAGGGACAACGAACACCGGGGAGCTGTTTTTT. As protein: CASSFTPGTTNTGELFF.

V gene TRBV5-1 combines with J gene TRBJ2-1; D might be TRBD1 (5 bases). Germline loops: CDR1 SGHRS, CDR2 YFSETQ. The CDR3 runs 15 residues. The V end lost 7 bases, the J end lost 1 base, and 15 bases lay between the germline ends. The CDR3 sequence is CASQPPGSSYNEQFF. In DNA, the CDR3 is TGCGCCAGCCAACCACCAGGGTCGTCCTACAATGAGCAGTTCTTC. Using reference TRBV5-1 and TRBJ2-1 for the parts outside the CDR3, the full variable domain is KAGVTQTPRYLIKTRGQQVTLSCSPISGHRSVSWYQQTPGQGLQFLFEYFSETQRNKGNFPGRFSGRQFSNSRSEMNVSTLELGDSALYLCASQPPGSSYNEQFFGPGTRLTVL.

V and J are TRBV6-6 and TRBJ2-1; no definite D call. Germline V gene sequence: CDR1 MNHNY, CDR2 SVGAGI (reference sequence). V lost 0 bases to trimming and J lost 0 bases, with 6 bases between them. This CDR3 has 15 amino acids. CDR3 in amino acids: CASSYSESSYNEQFF. The CDR3, as DNA: TGTGCCAGCAGTTACTCGGAAAGCTCCTACAATGAGCAGTTCTTC.

V and J are TRBV6-5 and TRBJ2-1, with TRBD2 matching 14 bases. V lost 2 bases to trimming and J lost 7 bases; unmatched junction nucleotides: 4. The CDR3 spans 16 residues. CDR1 MNHEY and CDR2 SVGAGI come from the germline V gene. The CDR3 coding sequence is TGTGCCAGCAGTTACCCCGGGACTAGCGGGAGAAATGAGCAGTTCTTC. This codes for CASSYPGTSGRNEQFF.

The rearrangement joins TRBV6-5 to TRBJ1-6; D ambiguous. The CDR3 is 12 amino acids. Trimming cost V 4 bases and J 8 bases, with 6 bases left between them. The germline CDR1 and CDR2 sequences are MNHEY and SVGAGI. CDR3 DNA sequence: TGTGCCAGCAGTTCGCGGTATTCACCCCTCCACTTT. It encodes CASSSRYSPLHF.

This chain connects TRBV29-1 to TRBJ2-5; a weak D match, TRBD1 (5 bases). Trimming took off 6 bases at V and 5 bases at J, with 13 bases between the two ends. The germline V gene has CDR1 SQVTM and CDR2 ANQGSEA. CDR3 length: 12 residues. The CDR3 region has the DNA TGCAGCGTGGATACAGGCCATGAGACCCAGTACTTC. Encoded protein: CSVDTGHETQYF.

This chain uses TRBV15 with TRBJ2-3; D is undetermined. V lost 1 base to trimming and J lost 0 bases, with 2 bases between them. The CDR3 totals 13 residues. Germline V CDR1 and CDR2: LNHNV, YYDKDF (reference sequence). The CDR3 bases are TGTGCCACCAGCAGAGGGAGCACAGATACGCAGTATTTT. Translating gives CATSRGSTDTQYF.

J is TRBJ2-7 and V is TRBV6-5; 11 bases agree with TRBD2. There are 14 residues in the CDR3. CDR1 and CDR2 from the germline V gene are MNHEY and SVGAGI. The J segment lost 4 bases and the V segment lost 10 bases, leaving 9 bases of the junction unmatched. The CDR3 sequence is CAITRGLAAYEQYF. The CDR3 nucleotides are TGTGCCATCACGCGGGGACTAGCGGCTTACGAGCAGTACTTC.

The chain recombines TRBV6-4 with TRBJ1-1, with D maybe TRBD1 (5 bases). Germline CDR1 reads MRHNA; CDR2 reads SNTAGT. V lost 6 bases, J lost 4 bases, and 12 bases lay in between. The CDR3 runs to 13 residues. Here the CDR3 reads CASRPGEGTEAFF. CDR3 sequence (DNA): TGTGCCAGCAGGCCGGGGGAAGGCACTGAAGCTTTCTTT.

The chain employs TRBV2 and TRBJ1-1, with 7 bases fitting TRBD1. Unmatched junction bases numbered 6, after V lost 5 bases and J lost 3 bases. The CDR3 has 14 residues. Germline CDR1 SNHLY, CDR2 FYNNEI. The CDR3 sequence: CASSSQGRDTEAFF. The DNA of the CDR3 is TGTGCCAGCAGTTCACAGGGGCGGGACACTGAAGCTTTCTTT.

This chain joins TRBV2 and TRBJ1-6, with D perhaps TRBD1 (6 bases). Germline V gene lookup returns CDR1 SNHLY and CDR2 FYNNEI. Trimming took 3 bases from V and 9 from J, leaving 21 bases between them. CDR3 size: 17 residues. The CDR3 sequence: CASSDLGGAGGGSPLHF. CDR3 coding DNA: TGTGCCAGCAGTGACCTTGGCGGGGCTGGAGGGGGTTCACCCCTCCACTTT.

This clone was seen a single time. The V call is TRBV5-1, the J call TRBJ2-3; maybe TRBD1 (6 bases). V was cut by 0 bases and J by 6 bases, with 8 bases left in between. The CDR3 runs to 13 residues. CDR1 and CDR2 (germline): SGHRS, YFSETQ. CDR3 loop: CASSLDGQDTQYF. The CDR3 bases are TGCGCCAGCAGCTTGGACGGACAGGATACGCAGTATTTT.

This chain uses TRBV7-2 with TRBJ2-3, with a weak D call TRBD2 (5 bases). Germline values: CDR1 SGHTA, CDR2 FQGNSA. CDR3 size: 16 residues. Trimming removed 4 bases at V and 0 bases at J, with 14 bases between. CDR3 sequence: CASSSGLYPSTDTQYF. The CDR3 DNA reads TGTGCCAGCAGCTCCGGACTCTACCCTAGCACAGATACGCAGTATTTT.

This clone occurred once. The chain couples TRBV27 to TRBJ2-7; 10 bases align to TRBD1. CDR1 is MNHEY and CDR2 is SMNVEV in the germline V gene (reference sequence). CDR3 length: 15 amino acids. V lost 4 bases, J lost 5 bases, and 8 bases stayed unmatched. CDR3 coding DNA: TGTGCCAGCAGTTCCTATGGGACAGGGGAAGACGAGCAGTACTTC. Protein product: CASSSYGTGEDEQYF.

This clone appeared a few times. The chain carries TRBV24-1 and TRBJ2-3; 9 positions match TRBD1. Germline V gene sequence: CDR1 KGHDR, CDR2 SFDVKD. Germline trimming cut 3 bases from V and 4 bases from J; bases unmatched to any gene: 10. The CDR3 runs to 17 residues. This chain's CDR3 is CATSDPIRDRAPDTQYF. The DNA for the CDR3 is TGTGCCACCAGTGATCCTATCCGGGACAGGGCTCCAGATACGCAGTATTTT.

V and J are TRBV19 and TRBJ2-7; 7 bases map to TRBD1. Germline V CDR1 and CDR2: LNHDA, SQIVND (reference sequence). The junction had 16 bases not matched to a gene; V was cut back by 5 bases and J by 3 bases. The CDR3 consists of 17 residues. The CDR3 loop is CASSFQKPGQFNYEQYF. The CDR3 DNA follows: TGTGCCAGTAGTTTCCAAAAACCGGGACAGTTCAACTACGAGCAGTACTTC.

The chain couples TRBV7-2 to TRBJ2-6, with TRBD1 as a possible D gene (5 bases). CDR1 and CDR2 (germline): SGHTA, FQGNSA. Trimming pared 8 bases from V and 2 bases from J, leaving 7 bases between. There are 13 residues in the CDR3. The CDR3 nucleotides are TGTGCCAGCGGGGCAGCTGGGGCCAACGTCCTGACTTTC. It yields the protein CASGAAGANVLTF.

The chain recombines TRBV6-2 or TRBV6-3 with TRBJ2-3; 8 bases agree with TRBD2. The CDR3 runs 16 residues. Per germline, CDR1 MNHEY and CDR2 SVGEGT. V lost 6 bases, J lost 1 base, and 9 bases stayed unmatched. The CDR3 reads CASSFPAGEGTDTQYF. DNA for the CDR3: TGTGCCAGCAGCTTCCCAGCGGGAGAGGGCACAGATACGCAGTATTTT.

The chain joins TRBV5-6 to TRBJ2-5; D is possibly TRBD2 (8 bases). This CDR3 region has 14 residues. V gave up 4 bases and J gave up 5 bases, with 15 bases separating them. CDR1 and CDR2 (germline): SGHDT, YYEEEE. Here the CDR3 reads CASSPGGGRETQYF. DNA of the CDR3: TGTGCCAGCAGCCCGGGAGGGGGCAGGGAGACCCAGTACTTC.